This section outlines one T cell receptor (beta chain) sequence together with its context. TCRdb reprocessed the 5' RACE reads via MiXCR and lists one record per CDR3 protein. The data show over 40,000 distinct CDR3 sequences, roughly 23% seen once. The sorted Tregs were CD4+CD25+CD127-/low cells. The source is a female donor with breast cancer. The sample comprised Tregs sorted from a lymph node.

CDR3 protein: CASTRGTLGSEQYF. The DNA for the CDR3 is TGCGCCAGCACCAGGGGGACATTGGGGTCCGAGCAGTACTTC. The chain recombines TRBV4-1 with TRBJ2-7; 7 nucleotides match TRBD1. The germline V gene encodes CDR1 MGHRA and CDR2 YSYEKL. This CDR3 is built from 14 residues. The J segment lost 6 bases and the V segment lost 7 bases, leaving 12 bases of the junction unmatched.